This T cell receptor (beta chain) was identified during a study of spatial heterogeneity in lung cancer. Background on the study: Compared with alpha-chain sequences, beta-chain sequences were consistently detected in greater numbers.

Described time point: blood at routine non-recurrence follow-up after resection. This CDR3 is 15 amino acids long. Germline V gives CDR1 SEHNR, CDR2 FQNEAQ (reference sequence). V was shortened by 5 bases and J by 0 bases, with 13 bases between the two germline ends. TCRdb reanalysed the 5' RACE reads using MiXCR and keeps one entry per CDR3 protein. This table holds some 16,000 distinct CDR3 sequences, approximately 19% found once. Relative to its sample, this clonotype is medium-sized. Sequenced material: PBMCs, taken at follow-up. This TCR derives from a male donor with early-stage non-small cell lung cancer. The rearrangement uses TRBV7-9 and TRBJ1-1, with TRBD1 as a possible D gene (5 bases). The CDR3 DNA reads TGTGCCAGCAGCCATTCAGGGAAAATGAACACTGAAGCTTTCTTT. This sequence encodes CASSHSGKMNTEAFF.